One and the same sample provided the 3 T cell receptor beta chains below, sequenced in a study of blood T cell repertoires in COVID-19. TCRdb's table, derived via immunoSEQ multiplex PCR, lists solely in-frame clones and lacks some. The sample carries over 350,000 clones, roughly 90% recorded once. Sample: PBMCs or T cells enriched from blood (not recorded which). The receptors come from a woman younger than 45 with acute COVID-19.

The chain combines TRBV30 with TRBJ1-2; D ambiguous. The CDR3 covers 15 residues. V lost 8 bases, J lost 2 bases, and 21 bases lay in between. Looked up from germline, CDR1 is GTSNPN and CDR2 is SVGIG (reference sequence). The CDR3 here is CALERRDLLNYGYTF. The DNA of the CDR3 is TGTGCCCTAGAGAGACGTGACTTACTAAACTATGGCTACACCTTC.

The V call is TRBV18, the J call TRBJ2-3; D uncertain. Deletions cut 1 base from V and 5 bases from J, with 7 bases between. The germline CDR1 and CDR2 sequences are KGHSH and LQKENI. CDR3 length: 13 residues. CDR3: CASSPRWQDTQYF. CDR3 in DNA: TGTGCCAGCTCACCACGGTGGCAAGATACGCAGTATTTT.

V usage is TRBV24-1 and J usage is TRBJ2-2; the match to TRBD2 covers 9 bases. V was pared by 3 bases and J by 3 bases, with 10 bases of the junction left unmatched. The CDR3 totals 18 residues. Germline CDR1 and CDR2: KGHDR and SFDVKD. CDR3 protein: CATSDPPGSGGYTGELFF. The CDR3 nucleotides read TGTGCCACCAGTGATCCCCCCGGTAGCGGGGGTTACACCGGGGAGCTGTTTTTT.